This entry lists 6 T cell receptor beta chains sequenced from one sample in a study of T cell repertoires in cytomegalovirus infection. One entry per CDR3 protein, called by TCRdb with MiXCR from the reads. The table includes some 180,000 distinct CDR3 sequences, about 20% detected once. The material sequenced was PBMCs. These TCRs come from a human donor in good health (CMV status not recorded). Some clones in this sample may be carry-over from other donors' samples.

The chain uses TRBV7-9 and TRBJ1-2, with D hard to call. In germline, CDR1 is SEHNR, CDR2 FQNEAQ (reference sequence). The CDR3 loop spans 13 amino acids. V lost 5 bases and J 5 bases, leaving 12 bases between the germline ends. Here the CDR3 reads CASSPSERYGYTF. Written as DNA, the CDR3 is TGTGCCAGCAGCCCTAGCGAACGGTATGGCTACACCTTC.

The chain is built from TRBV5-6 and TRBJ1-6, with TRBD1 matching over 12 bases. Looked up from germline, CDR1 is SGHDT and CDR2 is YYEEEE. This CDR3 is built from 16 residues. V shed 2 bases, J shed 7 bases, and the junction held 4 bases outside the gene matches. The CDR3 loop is CASSFQGQGANSPLHF. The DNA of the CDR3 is TGTGCCAGCAGCTTTCAGGGACAGGGGGCAAATTCACCCCTCCACTTT.

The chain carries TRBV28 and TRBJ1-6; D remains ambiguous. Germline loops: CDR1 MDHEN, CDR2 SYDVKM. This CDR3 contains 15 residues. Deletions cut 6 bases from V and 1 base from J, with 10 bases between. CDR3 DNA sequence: TGTGCCAGCAGGCTTCAACGGTCCTATAATTCACCCCTCCACTTT. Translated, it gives CASRLQRSYNSPLHF. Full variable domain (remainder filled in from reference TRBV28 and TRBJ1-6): DVKVTQSSRYLVKRTGEKVFLECVQDMDHENMFWYRQDPGLGLRLIYFSYDVKMKEKGDIPEGYSVSREKKERFSLILESASTNQTSMYLCASRLQRSYNSPLHFGNGTRLTVT.

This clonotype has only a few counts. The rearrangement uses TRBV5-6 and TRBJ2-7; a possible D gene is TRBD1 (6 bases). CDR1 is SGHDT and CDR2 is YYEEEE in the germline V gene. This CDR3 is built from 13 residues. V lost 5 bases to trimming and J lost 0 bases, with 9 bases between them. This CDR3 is CASRSGHSYEQYF. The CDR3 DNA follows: TGTGCCAGCAGATCGGGACACTCCTACGAGCAGTACTTC.

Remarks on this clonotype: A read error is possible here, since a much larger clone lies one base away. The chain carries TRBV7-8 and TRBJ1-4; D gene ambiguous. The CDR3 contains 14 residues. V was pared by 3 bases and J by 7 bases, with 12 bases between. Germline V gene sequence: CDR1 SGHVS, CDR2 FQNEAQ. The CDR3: CASSLGKGGEKLFF. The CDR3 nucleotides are TGTGCCAGCAGCTTGGGAAAGGGCGGTGAAAAACTGTTTTTT.

The CDR3 DNA is TGTGCCAGCAGTAGGGACGGGTTCGAGCAGTTCTTC. Protein sequence: CASSRDGFEQFF. This chain uses TRBV6-6 with TRBJ2-1; D possibly matches TRBD1 or TRBD2 (5 bases each). V lost 5 bases and J 10 bases, leaving 12 bases between the germline ends. The germline V gene encodes CDR1 MNHNY and CDR2 SVGAGI (reference sequence). This CDR3 comprises 12 residues.